Below are 8 T cell receptor beta chains sequenced from a single sample in a study of blood T cell repertoires in COVID-19. The repertoire was sequenced with immunoSEQ multiplex PCR; TCRdb's copy has only in-frame clones and lacks some. In the table there are roughly 40,000 clones, approximately 88% of which are singletons. The material sequenced was peripheral blood. All receptors derive from a woman in her 70s with acute or convalescent COVID-19.

The chain combines TRBV12-5 with TRBJ2-1; unclear D gene. Germline CDR1 LGHNT, CDR2 FRNRAP. V was cut by 2 bases and J by 6 bases, with 11 bases left in between. The CDR3 is made up of 14 amino acids. The CDR3 nucleotides read TGTGCTAGTGGTTTGTCCCAGGCCTCCAATGAGCAGTTCTTC. Translation: CASGLSQASNEQFF.

J is TRBJ2-7 and V is TRBV10-2; TRBD2 might be the D (5 bases). The germline CDR1 and CDR2 sequences are WSHSY and SAAADI. Trimming stripped 6 bases from V and 4 bases from J, with 16 bases between. The CDR3 totals 14 residues. The CDR3 sequence is CASSMGPGGYEQYV. The CDR3 DNA sequence: TGCGCCAGCAGCATGGGCCCCGGCGGGTACGAGCAGTACGTC.

This chain joins TRBV25-1 and TRBJ1-2; a possible D gene is TRBD1 (6 bases). The V gene's germline CDR1 is MGHDK and CDR2 SYGVNS. V dropped 8 bases and J dropped 2 bases, with 12 bases sitting between them. This CDR3 contains 13 residues. The CDR3 here is CASEGTMNYGYTF. CDR3 nucleotide sequence: TGTGCCAGCGAGGGGACAATGAACTATGGCTACACCTTC.

The V and J genes are TRBV19 and TRBJ2-6, with TRBD1 identical over 9 bases. Per the germline V gene, CDR1 is LNHDA and CDR2 is SQIVND (reference sequence). Trimming cost V 3 bases and J 0 bases; bases outside gene matches: 3. The CDR3 spans 17 residues. The CDR3: CASSIGTGYSGANVLTF. In nucleotides, the CDR3 is TGTGCCAGTAGTATTGGGACAGGGTACTCTGGGGCCAACGTCCTGACTTTC.

V usage is TRBV3-1 (or the pseudogene TRBV3-2) and J usage is TRBJ1-2; TRBD1 is a possible D gene (6 bases). Trimming cost V 1 base and J 7 bases, with 19 bases left between them. From germline, CDR1 is LGHDT and CDR2 YNNKEL (reference sequence). CDR3 length: 16 amino acids. The CDR3 sequence: CASSQGSQRQAAGYTF. The DNA of the CDR3 is TGTGCCAGCAGCCAAGGGAGTCAGAGACAGGCGGCTGGCTACACCTTC.

The gene calls are TRBV7-9 and TRBJ2-4; D unresolved. Trimming took 8 bases from V and 1 from J, leaving 15 bases between them. The CDR3 spans 15 residues. The germline CDR1 and CDR2 sequences are SEHNR and FQNEAQ (reference sequence). CDR3 coding DNA: TGTGCCAGCCAGTCGGCTGAGAGGGCCAAAAACATTCAGTACTTC. It encodes CASQSAERAKNIQYF.

The CDR3 DNA is TGTGCCAGCAGCCAATGGCCCCAAGAGACCCAGTACTTC. This encodes CASSQWPQETQYF. The V and J genes are TRBV3-1 (or the pseudogene TRBV3-2) and TRBJ2-5; D not certain. V dropped 2 bases and J dropped 1 base, with 5 bases sitting between them. The CDR3 contains 13 residues. Germline V gene lookup returns CDR1 LGHDT and CDR2 YNNKEL (reference sequence).

This sequence joins TRBV27 and TRBJ2-2, with a weak D call TRBD2 (5 bases). The CDR3 length is 15 residues. V was pared by 3 bases and J by 3 bases, with 11 bases between. Germline V gives CDR1 MNHEY, CDR2 SMNVEV (reference sequence). In DNA form, the CDR3 reads TGTGCCAGCAGTTTGAAGGTAGCGCACACCGGGGAGCTGTTTTTT. The encoded protein is CASSLKVAHTGELFF.